Below are 26 T cell receptor beta chains sequenced from a single sample in a study of CD8 T cells in ankylosing spondylitis. One entry per CDR3 protein, called by TCRdb with MiXCR from the 5' RACE reads. The sample yields around 250,000 distinct CDR3 sequences, 32% seen once. Material: blood, either unsorted or a sorted T cell fraction (not recorded which). Source of these receptors: a male donor with ankylosing spondylitis or in good health (not recorded which).

This clonotype occurred a few times. The rearrangement joins TRBV6-5 to TRBJ1-2, with D possibly TRBD1 on 6 matching bases. CDR1 MNHEY and CDR2 SVGAGI come from the germline V gene. The length of the CDR3 is 13 residues. The V gene lost 4 bases and the J gene lost 8 bases, with 14 bases spanning the gap. CDR3 residues: CASSFLSGDGYTF. The CDR3 nucleotides read TGTGCCAGCAGTTTCCTCTCAGGGGACGGCTACACCTTC.

The chain couples TRBV4-2 to TRBJ1-1; D call uncertain. From germline, CDR1 is LGHNA and CDR2 YNFKEQ. Trimming took 0 bases from V and 3 from J, leaving 11 bases between them. This CDR3 is built from 15 residues. The CDR3 bases are TGTGCCAGCAGCCAAGATTCGTATGTCGACACTGAAGCTTTCTTT. This translates into CASSQDSYVDTEAFF.

The chain has TRBV28 and TRBJ2-5, with 8 bases fitting TRBD2. The CDR3 runs to 15 residues. Germline trimming cut 6 bases from V and 4 bases from J; bases unmatched to any gene: 10. The germline V gene encodes CDR1 MDHEN and CDR2 SYDVKM. The CDR3 DNA is TGTGCCAGCAGATCACTAGCGGCCCTGGGAGAGACCCAGTACTTC. This encodes CASRSLAALGETQYF.

There are a few counts of this clonotype. This chain links TRBV10-3 with TRBJ2-3; 13 positions agree with TRBD2. The V gene end was trimmed by 4 bases and the J gene end by 2 bases; junction bases not matched to a gene: 3. CDR3 length: 16 residues. Looked up from germline, CDR1 is ENHRY and CDR2 is SYGVKD. CDR3 sequence (DNA): TGTGCCATCAGTGCGGGACTAGCGGGGATCACAGATACGCAGTATTTT. It codes for CAISAGLAGITDTQYF.

This clonotype occurred a few times. The V call is TRBV7-3, the J call TRBJ2-3; D possibly uses TRBD1 or TRBD2 (5 bases each). Per germline, CDR1 SGHTA and CDR2 FQGTGA. Trimming cost V 4 bases and J 6 bases, with 11 bases left between them. The CDR3 loop spans 13 amino acids. The CDR3 spells CASSSSWGDTQYF. The CDR3 nucleotides are TGTGCCAGCAGCTCCAGCTGGGGGGATACGCAGTATTTT.

Ten or more counts support this clonotype. V is TRBV15 and J is TRBJ2-3; 7 nucleotides match TRBD1. Trimming cost V 4 bases and J 0 bases; bases outside gene matches: 10. This CDR3 has 17 amino acids. From germline, CDR1 is LNHNV and CDR2 YYDKDF (reference sequence). The CDR3 loop reads CATSKDLTGPSTDTQYF. The CDR3 DNA sequence: TGTGCCACCAGCAAAGACCTGACAGGGCCTAGCACAGATACGCAGTATTTT.

The chain joins TRBV12-3 or TRBV12-4 to TRBJ2-1; 7 nucleotides match TRBD2. This CDR3 is built from 12 residues. V shed 5 bases, J shed 8 bases, and the junction held 3 bases outside the gene matches. CDR3 in DNA: TGTGCCAGCAGTGCGGGGGATGATGAGCAGTTCTTC. Protein product: CASSAGDDEQFF.

This chain connects TRBV20-1 to TRBJ2-1; the D is unclear. With 5 bases removed from V and 2 bases from J, the gap between germline ends came to 10 bases. Germline values: CDR1 DFQATT, CDR2 SNEGSKA (reference sequence). The CDR3 runs 13 residues. CDR3 bases: TGCAGTGCTGCCGATCGGACCTACAATGAGCAGTTCTTC. Amino acid sequence: CSAADRTYNEQFF.

This clonotype was found a few times. The rearrangement joins TRBV6-1 to TRBJ2-1; 11 bases are shared with TRBD2. In germline, CDR1 is MNHNS, CDR2 SASEGT. Trimming cost V 6 bases and J 4 bases; bases outside gene matches: 5. This CDR3 region has 15 residues. The CDR3 loop is CASRSLAGGYNEQFF. CDR3 bases: TGTGCCAGCAGGTCCCTAGCGGGGGGTTACAATGAGCAGTTCTTC.

This clonotype was recorded a few times. The chain employs TRBV12-3 or TRBV12-4 and TRBJ2-3; D gene unclear. The CDR3 spans 15 residues. The V end lost 3 bases, the J end lost 0 bases, and 10 bases lay between the germline ends. The chain's CDR3 is CASSLDVASTDTQYF. The DNA of the CDR3 is TGTGCCAGCAGTTTGGACGTAGCTAGCACAGATACGCAGTATTTT.

This clonotype has only a few counts. The chain has TRBV7-2 and TRBJ2-1, with TRBD1 matching over 8 bases. Germline V gene data show CDR1 as SGHTA and CDR2 as FQGNSA. V shed 2 bases, J shed 10 bases, and the junction held 7 bases outside the gene matches. The CDR3 has 14 amino acids. CDR3 amino acids: CASSLRTGIWEQFF. In nucleotides, the CDR3 is TGTGCCAGCAGCTTAAGGACAGGGATATGGGAGCAGTTCTTC.

This chain connects TRBV7-8 to TRBJ2-1, with D perhaps TRBD1 (6 bases). CDR1 SGHVS and CDR2 FQNEAQ come from the germline V gene. This CDR3 region has 16 residues. V lost 5 bases to trimming and J lost 5 bases, with 19 bases between them. CDR3 nucleotide sequence: TGTGCCAGCAGCCCGCCGGCGACAGGTTTCGACAATGAGCAGTTCTTC. Amino acids: CASSPPATGFDNEQFF.

This chain joins TRBV30 and TRBJ2-3; D is unclear. CDR3 length equals 13 residues. V lost 0 bases, J lost 6 bases, and 10 bases lay in between. From germline, CDR1 is GTSNPN and CDR2 SVGIG (reference sequence). DNA of the CDR3: TGTGCCTGGAGTGTACTGCTAGATGATACGCAGTATTTT. This sequence encodes CAWSVLLDDTQYF.

This clonotype was counted only a few times. This chain joins TRBV12-3 or TRBV12-4 and TRBJ2-3; possibly TRBD1 or TRBD2 for D (6 bases each). The CDR3 loop spans 15 amino acids. The ends were cut back, 6 bases at V and 6 bases at J, with 19 bases in the middle. The CDR3 sequence: CASSDGGRPGDTQYF. DNA of the CDR3: TGTGCCAGCAGCGATGGGGGGCGCCCCGGGGATACGCAGTATTTT.

In this sample, this clonotype turned up a few times. The chain combines TRBV12-3 or TRBV12-4 with TRBJ2-5; D might be TRBD1 or TRBD2, each matching 6 bases. The CDR3 consists of 15 residues. Trimming pared 5 bases from V and 0 bases from J, leaving 13 bases between. The CDR3 DNA reads as TGTGCCAGCAGTGAGGGGGGCCCGTACCAAGAGACCCAGTACTTC. Its translation is CASSEGGPYQETQYF.

This clonotype has just a few counts. The rearrangement joins TRBV20-1 to TRBJ1-3, with D perhaps matching TRBD1 (6 bases). V gave up 5 bases and J gave up 2 bases, with 13 bases separating them. Germline V gene data show CDR1 as DFQATT and CDR2 as SNEGSKA (reference sequence). CDR3 size: 14 residues. The CDR3 DNA is TGCAGTGCTCTAGGGGCAGGGGCTGGAAACACCATATATTTT. It yields the protein CSALGAGAGNTIYF.

In this sample, this clonotype turned up a few times. The V call is TRBV24-1, the J call TRBJ1-5; D gene ambiguous. CDR3 length: 13 amino acids. The germline gives CDR1 KGHDR, CDR2 SFDVKD. V gave up 3 bases and J gave up 5 bases, with 7 bases separating them. The CDR3 coding sequence is TGTGCCACCAGTGATACCGGGCATCAGCCCCAGCATTTT. Translating it yields CATSDTGHQPQHF.

This clonotype was recorded at least ten times. The chain recombines TRBV6-5 with TRBJ2-7; 10 bases map to TRBD1. Germline V gene data show CDR1 as MNHEY and CDR2 as SVGAGI. This CDR3 comprises 14 residues. V lost 2 bases to trimming and J lost 3 bases; unmatched junction nucleotides: 1. CDR3: CASSYGTGVYEQYF. The DNA for the CDR3 is TGTGCCAGCAGTTACGGGACAGGGGTCTACGAGCAGTACTTC.

The chain has TRBV12-3 or TRBV12-4 and TRBJ2-1; D uncertain. Trimming stripped 6 bases from V and 0 bases from J, with 15 bases between. CDR3 length equals 16 residues. CDR3 protein: CASRAFGISSYNEQFF. The CDR3 DNA follows: TGTGCCAGCAGGGCCTTTGGAATTAGCTCCTACAATGAGCAGTTCTTC.

V usage is TRBV20-1 and J usage is TRBJ1-5; the D gene is possibly TRBD1 (6 bases). This CDR3 is 15 amino acids long. Trimming removed 0 bases at V and 10 bases at J, with 19 bases between. CDR1 DFQATT and CDR2 SNEGSKA come from the germline V gene (reference sequence). For the CDR3, the DNA is TGCAGTGCTAGAGATCCCGAGGACAGATCGGGCCCCCAGCATTTT. Translating gives CSARDPEDRSGPQHF.

The chain has TRBV12-3 or TRBV12-4 and TRBJ1-1, with D unclear. The V end was cut by 3 bases, the J end by 0 bases, with 8 bases between. The CDR3 has 14 amino acids. CDR3 DNA sequence: TGTGCCAGCAGTTTCGGATCCATGAACACTGAAGCTTTCTTT. Translation: CASSFGSMNTEAFF.

This chain joins TRBV9 and TRBJ2-3; 7 nucleotides line up with TRBD1. Germline V gene lookup returns CDR1 SGDLS and CDR2 YYNGEE. J gave up 2 bases and V 0 bases, and 9 bases lay outside the gene matches. The CDR3 spans 17 residues. The CDR3 DNA reads TGTGCCAGCAGCGTAGACTCGACAGGGATTTTCACAGATACGCAGTATTTT. This encodes CASSVDSTGIFTDTQYF.

This clonotype was seen only a few times. This chain links TRBV4-1 with TRBJ1-5, with D uncertain. Trimming removed 2 bases at V and 0 bases at J, with 17 bases between. There are 18 residues in the CDR3. Germline CDR1 MGHRA, CDR2 YSYEKL. The CDR3 loop is CASSQTPELGGSNQPQHF. CDR3 coding DNA: TGCGCCAGCAGCCAAACCCCGGAACTCGGAGGTAGCAATCAGCCCCAGCATTTT.

This chain links TRBV12-3 or TRBV12-4 with TRBJ2-3, with TRBD1 matching over 8 bases. V was clipped by 6 bases and J by 4 bases; unmatched bases: 12. CDR3 size: 16 residues. CDR3 sequence reads: CASSPRTGQGSDTQYF. Written as DNA, the CDR3 is TGTGCCAGCAGCCCGCGAACTGGACAGGGTTCAGATACGCAGTATTTT.

The chain has TRBV6-2 or TRBV6-3 and TRBJ2-5, with D unresolved. Germline V gene lookup returns CDR1 MNHEY and CDR2 SVGEGT. V lost 0 bases and J lost 4, with 9 bases in between. This CDR3 spans 14 amino acids. CDR3 sequence: CASSYSLTPETQYF. In DNA form, the CDR3 reads TGTGCCAGCAGTTACTCGTTGACACCAGAGACCCAGTACTTC.

This clonotype was seen repeatedly, ten times or more. V is TRBV20-1 and J is TRBJ1-6, with D unresolved. Trimming took off 2 bases at V and 5 bases at J, with 13 bases between the two ends. Germline V gives CDR1 DFQATT, CDR2 SNEGSKA (reference sequence). The CDR3 has 15 residues. DNA for the CDR3: TGCAGTGCTAGATTGGCCGACACCAATAATTCACCCCTCCACTTT. Translated, it gives CSARLADTNNSPLHF.